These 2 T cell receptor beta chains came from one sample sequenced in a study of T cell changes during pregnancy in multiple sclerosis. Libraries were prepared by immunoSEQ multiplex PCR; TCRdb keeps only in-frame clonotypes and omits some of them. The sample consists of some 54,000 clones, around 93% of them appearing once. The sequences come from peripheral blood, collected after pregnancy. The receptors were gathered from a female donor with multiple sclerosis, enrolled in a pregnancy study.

This chain's CDR3 is CASSVGPGLTGELFF. In DNA, the CDR3 is TGTGCCAGCAGCGTAGGTCCAGGGTTGACCGGGGAGCTGTTTTTT. The chain uses TRBV9 and TRBJ2-2; possible D gene TRBD1, 5 bases. CDR3 size: 15 residues. Germline assignment: CDR1 SGDLS and CDR2 YYNGEE. V dropped 0 bases and J dropped 5 bases, with 11 bases sitting between them.

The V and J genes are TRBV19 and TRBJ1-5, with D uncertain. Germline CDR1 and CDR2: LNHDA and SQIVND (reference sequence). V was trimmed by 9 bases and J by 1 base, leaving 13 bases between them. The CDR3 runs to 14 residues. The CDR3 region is CARSFPQSNQPQHF. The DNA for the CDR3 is TGTGCCAGATCTTTTCCACAAAGCAATCAGCCCCAGCATTTT.